This entry lists 4 T cell receptor beta chains sequenced from one sample in a study of cytomegalovirus exposure and HLA in healthy donors listed by TCRdb under 2017. Libraries came from the immunoSEQ multiplex PCR assay. A mixture of 60 forward primers for TCR Vbeta segments and 13 reverse primers for TCR Jbeta segments was used in the multiplex PCR. The immuneACCESS repertoire file appears here via TCRdb, limited to in-frame rearrangements. These files lack a portion of the clones; in checked studies, under half of the deficit traces to unresolved V genes, and the cause of the others is not known. The sample yields tens of thousands of clones; about 78% were counted once. Jointly, the top ten make up about 3.5% of the sample. Sample: PBMCs. These TCRs come from a woman aged 40-49 years in good health and CMV-seronegative.

The chain combines TRBV19 with TRBJ1-5; D remains ambiguous. The V gene lost 3 bases and the J gene lost 13 bases, with 16 bases spanning the gap. This CDR3 spans 13 amino acids. Per germline, CDR1 LNHDA and CDR2 SQIVND (reference sequence). Written as DNA, the CDR3 is TGTGCCAGTAGTATGCGGGTGTCATATGAGCAGCATTTT. Its protein is CASSMRVSYEQHF. Complete variable domain (other parts from reference TRBV19 and TRBJ1-5): DGGITQSPKYLFRKEGQNVTLSCEQNLNHDAMYWYRQDPGQGLRLIYYSQIVNDFQKGDIAEGYSVSREKKESFPLTVTSAQKNPTAFYLCASSMRVSYEQHFGDGTRLSIL.

The CDR3 coding sequence is TGTGCCTACCAGACAGGGGCGGCTTTCTTT. Translating it yields CAYQTGAAFF. V is TRBV30 and J is TRBJ1-1; 8 bases line up with TRBD1. With V trimmed by 7 bases and J by 11 bases, 6 bases remained unmatched. From germline, CDR1 is GTSNPN and CDR2 SVGIG (reference sequence). The CDR3 is 10 amino acids. Full variable domain (remainder filled in from reference TRBV30 and TRBJ1-1): SQTIHQWPATLVQPVGSPLSLECTVEGTSNPNLYWYRQAAGRGLQLLFYSVGIGQISSEVPQNLSASRPQDRQFILSSKKLLLSDSGFYLCAYQTGAAFFGQGTRLTVV.

CDR3 amino acids: CASSLTGSSELIDEQFF. The CDR3 DNA is TGTGCCAGCAGCTTAACGGGGTCTAGCGAGTTAATCGATGAGCAGTTCTTC. This chain uses TRBV7-3 with TRBJ2-1; maybe TRBD2 (6 bases). From germline, CDR1 is SGHTA and CDR2 FQGTGA. V was trimmed by 0 bases and J by 8 bases, leaving 20 bases between them. The CDR3 is 17 amino acids. Supplemented by reference TRBV7-3 and TRBJ2-1, the full variable domain reads GAGVSQTPSNKVTEKGKYVELRCDPISGHTALYWYRQSLGQGPEFLIYFQGTGAADDSGLPNDRFFAVRPEGSVSTLKIQRTERGDSAVYLCASSLTGSSELIDEQFFGPGTRLTVL.

Only one count was recorded for this clone. J is TRBJ2-1 and V is TRBV4-1; 7 positions match TRBD2. The CDR3 is 16 amino acids. The ends lost 0 bases at V and 4 bases at J; junction bases unmatched: 6. CDR1 is MGHRA and CDR2 is YSYEKL in the germline V gene. CDR3 nucleotides: TGCGCCAGCAGCCAAGAAGTGCTAGCGGTTTACAATGAGCAGTTCTTC. This codes for CASSQEVLAVYNEQFF.